The 9 T cell receptor beta chains reported below all come from one sample, sequenced in a study of Graves' ophthalmopathy and Graves' hyperthyroidism. The sequenced template was RNA, covering the TCR beta CDR3 region. First-round RT-PCR used HTBI primers; second-round multiplex PCR followed. TCRdb re-analysed the multiplex PCR reads in MiXCR, keeping a single row per CDR3 protein. The sample carries a few hundred thousand distinct CDR3 sequences, approximately 15% recorded once. The sample was peripheral blood. The receptors here all came from a woman between 18 and 29 years old with stable Graves' hyperthyroidism.

The table lists this clonotype with many counts. The rearrangement links TRBV19 to TRBJ1-5, with no clear D. V lost 11 bases to trimming and J lost 3 bases, with 14 bases between them. The CDR3 covers 13 residues. CDR1 and CDR2 (germline): LNHDA, SQIVND (reference sequence). The CDR3 sequence: CASSGQDNQPQHF. The CDR3 bases are TGTGCCTCTTCGGGTCAGGACAATCAGCCCCAGCATTTT.

This clonotype was seen more than once but under ten times. The chain joins TRBV5-1 to TRBJ2-2, with D maybe TRBD2 (6 bases). The germline V and J ends were trimmed by 1 base and 7 bases, with 8 bases remaining between them. Germline CDR1 reads SGHRS; CDR2 reads YFSETQ. This CDR3 has 13 residues. The CDR3 bases are TGCGCCAGCAGCTTGATGCGGGACGGGGAGCTGTTTTTT. The encoded protein is CASSLMRDGELFF.

The sample holds many counts of this clonotype. The rearrangement links TRBV6-1 to TRBJ1-2; D is uncertain. The CDR3 is 14 residues long. The germline V and J ends were trimmed by 2 bases and 2 bases, with 9 bases remaining between them. Germline-derived CDR1 and CDR2 are MNHNS and SASEGT. CDR3 DNA: TGTGCCAGCAGTGAAAGGGTACGGAACTATGGCTACACCTTC. Encoded protein: CASSERVRNYGYTF.

The rearrangement joins TRBV4-2 to TRBJ1-5, with D possibly TRBD1 on 5 matching bases. V was clipped by 0 bases and J by 5 bases, with 11 bases between them. CDR1 LGHNA and CDR2 YNFKEQ come from the germline V gene. The CDR3 has 15 amino acids. The CDR3 coding sequence is TGTGCCAGCAGCCAAGAGGGGGGGGTGGATCAGCCCCAGCATTTT. The encoded protein is CASSQEGGVDQPQHF.

This clonotype was counted ten times or more. This sequence joins TRBV19 and TRBJ1-2; TRBD1 agrees at 8 bases. Germline loops: CDR1 LNHDA, CDR2 SQIVND (reference sequence). The CDR3 loop spans 15 amino acids. The V segment lost 4 bases and the J segment 2 bases; nucleotides outside the gene matches: 6. The CDR3 sequence: CASSTQTGANYGYTF. As DNA, the CDR3 is TGTGCCAGTAGTACACAGACAGGGGCCAACTATGGCTACACCTTC.

The table lists this clonotype with many counts. The genes are TRBV6-2 or TRBV6-3 and TRBJ2-2; no reliable D call. CDR1 MNHEY and CDR2 SVGEGT come from the germline V gene. The CDR3 spans 11 residues. The germline V and J ends were trimmed by 6 bases and 7 bases, with 6 bases remaining between them. DNA of the CDR3: TGTGCCAGCAGGCACAACGGGGAGCTGTTTTTT. It encodes CASRHNGELFF.

Many counts were recorded for this clonotype. The chain links TRBV11-2 to TRBJ2-5, with a possible D match to TRBD1 (6 bases). The CDR3 is 16 amino acids. Trimming pared 1 base from V and 7 bases from J, leaving 19 bases between. CDR1 is SGHAT, CDR2 FQNNGV, per germline. The CDR3 reads CASSLVSGRRGGTQYF. The CDR3 bases are TGTGCCAGCAGCTTAGTCTCAGGGCGCCGAGGGGGGACCCAGTACTTC.

This clonotype was observed a handful of times. The chain recombines TRBV20-1 with TRBJ1-1; tentatively, D is TRBD1 (6 bases). The V end lost 6 bases, the J end lost 7 bases, and 18 bases lay between the germline ends. Germline loops: CDR1 DFQATT, CDR2 SNEGSKA (reference sequence). The CDR3 has 13 residues. The CDR3 DNA sequence: TGCAGTGCCCATGAGGGGGGAGCCTATGAAGCTTTCTTT. Protein product: CSAHEGGAYEAFF.

The chain joins TRBV5-1 to TRBJ1-5, with D maybe TRBD1 (6 bases). V lost 4 bases to trimming and J lost 2 bases, with 16 bases between them. The length of the CDR3 is 16 residues. Germline CDR1 is SGHRS and CDR2 is YFSETQ. DNA for the CDR3: TGCGCCAGCAGCCGTGGACAGATTGTCCGCAATCAGCCCCAGCATTTT. It encodes CASSRGQIVRNQPQHF.